The next 30 T cell receptor beta chains were all read from a single sample in a study of response to subunit inactivated influenza vaccine. From the RT-PCR reads, TCRdb called clonotypes with MiXCR, one entry per CDR3 protein. Of hundreds of thousands of distinct CDR3 sequences listed, about 15% are singletons. The sample was CD4+ T cells sorted from PBMCs, taken roughly 24 months after vaccination. The receptors come from a man aged 50 to 69 who received an inactivated influenza vaccine.

This chain joins TRBV5-4 and TRBJ2-1; D gene uncertain. Trimming took off 5 bases at V and 0 bases at J, with 15 bases between the two ends. The length of the CDR3 is 16 residues. CDR1 and CDR2 (germline): SGHNT, YYREEE (reference sequence). The CDR3 sequence: CASSASAGSSYNEQFF. CDR3 DNA: TGTGCCAGCAGTGCTTCCGCAGGTTCCTCCTACAATGAGCAGTTCTTC.

V and J are TRBV21-1 and TRBJ2-2; TRBD1, the D gene given by the table, was not confirmed from the DNA. TRBV21-1 is listed as a pseudogene. This CDR3 comprises 15 residues. The DNA of the CDR3 is TGTGCCAGCAGCCTCGAGGCAGGGGGCTTCGGGGAGCTGTTTTTT. Protein: CASSLEAGGFGELFF.

This clonotype has a handful of counts. The CDR3 DNA sequence: TGTGCCAGCAGCTTCCAGGGGTTCAGCACAGATACGCAGTATTTT. Protein: CASSFQGFSTDTQYF. V usage is TRBV7-2 and J usage is TRBJ2-3; possibly TRBD1 for D (6 bases). From germline, CDR1 is SGHTA and CDR2 FQGNSA. Trimming shortened V by 3 bases and J by 0 bases, and 10 bases separated the two germline ends. The CDR3 is 15 residues long.

In regard to this clonotype: This could be a read error, since a much larger clone is one nucleotide away. The rearrangement links TRBV20-1 to TRBJ2-1; 15 bases fit TRBD2. CDR3 length equals 18 residues. Germline V gene lookup returns CDR1 DFQATT and CDR2 SNEGSKA (reference sequence). The CDR3 coding sequence is TGCTGTGCGCCCCCGGGACTAGCGGGAGGTCAATCCTACAATGAGCAGTTCTTC. Encoded protein: CCAPPGLAGGQSYNEQFF.

This clonotype occurred a few times. The rearrangement links TRBV3-1 to TRBJ1-1; D uncertain. V was clipped by 7 bases and J by 0 bases, with 9 bases between them. The CDR3 consists of 13 residues. Germline CDR1 and CDR2: LGHDT and YNNKEL (reference sequence). The DNA for the CDR3 is TGTGCCAGCACCCAGAGTATGAACACTGAAGCTTTCTTT. Amino acid sequence: CASTQSMNTEAFF.

A few counts support this clonotype. The J gene is TRBJ2-1, the V gene TRBV10-1, with TRBD2 matching over 8 bases. The V segment lost 1 base and the J segment 4 bases; nucleotides outside the gene matches: 9. The CDR3 spans 17 residues. Germline V gene lookup returns CDR1 WNHNN and CDR2 SYGVQD (reference sequence). The CDR3 loop reads CASSEFDSGGNYNEQFF. CDR3 in DNA: TGCGCCAGCAGTGAGTTTGACAGCGGGGGTAATTACAATGAGCAGTTCTTC.

This clonotype was picked up a small number of times. The CDR3 coding sequence is TGTGCCAGCAGTTACCGACAGCTTCCTAATGAAAAACTGTTTTTT. The encoded protein is CASSYRQLPNEKLFF. This chain connects TRBV6-5 to TRBJ1-4; D is perhaps TRBD1 (5 bases). Germline CDR1 MNHEY, CDR2 SVGAGI. Trimming stripped 2 bases from V and 3 bases from J, with 10 bases between. The CDR3 consists of 15 residues.

This clonotype was counted between two and nine times. This sequence joins TRBV6-2 or TRBV6-3 and TRBJ2-1; 14 nucleotides align to TRBD2. The ends lost 4 bases at V and 7 bases at J; junction bases unmatched: 6. The CDR3 covers 16 residues. CDR1 MNHEY and CDR2 SVGEGT come from the germline V gene. Here the CDR3 reads CASSWGLAGVWNEQFF. The CDR3 nucleotides read TGTGCCAGCAGTTGGGGACTAGCGGGAGTATGGAATGAGCAGTTCTTC.

This clonotype was seen repeatedly, ten times or more. V usage is TRBV2 and J usage is TRBJ2-5; a weak D match, TRBD1 (5 bases). Germline V gene sequence: CDR1 SNHLY, CDR2 FYNNEI. This CDR3 is 13 amino acids long. Between the trimmed V and J ends, which lost 7 bases and 1 base, there was a span of 10 bases. DNA of the CDR3: TGTGCCAGCAAGCCCGACAGCCAAGAGACCCAGTACTTC. Residues: CASKPDSQETQYF.

This sequence joins TRBV20-1 and TRBJ1-2; D uncertain. With 5 bases removed from V and 3 bases from J, the gap between germline ends came to 19 bases. The CDR3 runs to 15 residues. Per germline, CDR1 DFQATT and CDR2 SNEGSKA (reference sequence). The CDR3 nucleotides are TGCAGTGCTCCGACCGCGTGGGCAGTGGACTATGGCTACACCTTC. Translation gives CSAPTAWAVDYGYTF.

The J gene is TRBJ2-3, the V gene TRBV10-3; TRBD1 is a possible D gene (6 bases). Trimming shortened V by 6 bases and J by 3 bases, and 10 bases separated the two germline ends. The CDR3 has 13 residues. Germline CDR1 ENHRY, CDR2 SYGVKD. In nucleotides, the CDR3 is TGTGCCATCAGCTATACAGGGACAGATACGCAGTATTTT. Its translation: CAISYTGTDTQYF.

This clonotype was observed many times. CDR3 amino acids: CAISPSEDQPQHF. DNA for the CDR3: TGTGCCATCAGCCCCTCGGAGGATCAGCCCCAGCATTTT. This chain uses TRBV10-3 with TRBJ1-5; D is unclear. The V gene's germline CDR1 is ENHRY and CDR2 SYGVKD. V was clipped by 6 bases and J by 5 bases, with 11 bases between them. The CDR3 loop spans 13 amino acids.

This clonotype was seen a handful of times. V usage is TRBV6-2 or TRBV6-3 and J usage is TRBJ1-5; the D is unclear. From germline, CDR1 is MNHEY and CDR2 SVGEGT. V gave up 4 bases and J gave up 4 bases, with 11 bases separating them. This CDR3 region has 14 residues. The CDR3 region has the DNA TGTGCCAGCAGTTCCTCAGGCTGGAATCAGCCCCAGCATTTT. It translates to CASSSSGWNQPQHF.

The V call is TRBV20-1, the J call TRBJ1-5, with D uncertain. The V and J ends lost 0 bases and 4 bases respectively, with 4 bases between them. This CDR3 has 12 residues. Germline lookup yields CDR1 DFQATT and CDR2 SNEGSKA (reference sequence). The CDR3 bases are TGCAGTGCTAGAGATATAAATCAGCCCCAGCATTTT. As protein: CSARDINQPQHF.

V is TRBV4-3 and J is TRBJ2-5, with D uncertain. Trimming cost V 2 bases and J 5 bases, with 9 bases left between them. From germline, CDR1 is LGHNA and CDR2 YSLEER. This CDR3 comprises 13 residues. The CDR3 nucleotides read TGCGCCAGCAGCCAATTCCCCAGCGAGACCCAGTACTTC. Amino acid sequence: CASSQFPSETQYF.

The rearrangement links TRBV12-3 or TRBV12-4 to TRBJ2-3; maybe TRBD2 (5 bases). V was cut by 4 bases and J by 7 bases, with 15 bases left in between. This CDR3 comprises 14 residues. This CDR3 reads CASSSIGGTNTQYF. The CDR3 coding sequence is TGTGCCAGCAGTTCGATAGGAGGTACTAATACGCAGTATTTT.

This clonotype has just a few counts. J is TRBJ1-4 and V is TRBV28; 8 bases map to TRBD1. With V trimmed by 6 bases and J by 8 bases, 5 bases remained unmatched. The germline CDR1 and CDR2 sequences are MDHEN and SYDVKM. This CDR3 is built from 13 residues. This CDR3 is CASRTGVREKLFF. In DNA form, the CDR3 reads TGTGCCAGCAGGACAGGGGTCAGGGAAAAACTGTTTTTT.

V is TRBV4-3 and J is TRBJ1-5; D unclear. V lost 0 bases to trimming and J lost 3 bases, with 15 bases between them. Germline V gives CDR1 LGHNA, CDR2 YSLEER. CDR3 length: 17 amino acids. CDR3 protein: CASSQDRRGLINQPQHF. The CDR3 DNA reads as TGCGCCAGCAGCCAAGATCGCCGGGGTTTGATCAATCAGCCCCAGCATTTT.

The chain couples TRBV5-1 to TRBJ2-3; the match to TRBD2 covers 14 bases. V trimming: 4 bases; J trimming: 7 bases; junction bases outside the gene matches: 11. Germline lookup yields CDR1 SGHRS and CDR2 YFSETQ. The length of the CDR3 is 17 residues. CDR3 sequence: CASSPGLAGGRGNTQYF. Written as DNA, the CDR3 is TGCGCCAGCAGCCCTGGACTAGCGGGGGGTCGCGGGAATACGCAGTATTTT.

The chain recombines TRBV29-1 with TRBJ2-3, with a possible D match to TRBD2 (5 bases). V dropped 4 bases and J dropped 1 base, with 15 bases sitting between them. The CDR3 loop spans 15 amino acids. Germline V gives CDR1 SQVTM, CDR2 ANQGSEA. Here the CDR3 reads CSVGPEGHGTDTQYF. The CDR3 DNA follows: TGCAGCGTTGGCCCAGAGGGCCATGGCACAGATACGCAGTATTTT.

CDR3 sequence (DNA): TGTGCTAGTGGTTTGGTACTAGGGGAAACTAACTATGGCTACACCTTC. Residues: CASGLVLGETNYGYTF. The rearrangement joins TRBV12-5 to TRBJ1-2; a weak D match, TRBD1 (5 bases). This CDR3 is 16 amino acids long. Between the trimmed V and J ends, which lost 0 bases and 0 bases, there was a span of 11 bases. Germline-derived CDR1 and CDR2 are LGHNT and FRNRAP.

The chain couples TRBV6-1 to TRBJ1-2; a possible D gene is TRBD1 (5 bases). The V end lost 5 bases, the J end lost 7 bases, and 14 bases lay between the germline ends. This CDR3 has 13 residues. Germline V gene data show CDR1 as MNHNS and CDR2 as SASEGT. Here the CDR3 reads CASSTPGMPGYTF. The DNA for the CDR3 is TGTGCCAGCAGTACCCCAGGGATGCCTGGCTACACCTTC.

The CDR3 reads CASTGTGKMEKLFF. CDR3 in DNA: TGCGCCAGTACCGGGACAGGGAAGATGGAAAAACTGTTTTTT. This rearrangement joins TRBV5-1 to TRBJ1-4; TRBD1 aligns across 9 bases. CDR1 SGHRS and CDR2 YFSETQ come from the germline V gene. This CDR3 is built from 14 residues. Trimming cost V 8 bases and J 8 bases; bases outside gene matches: 10.

The chain employs TRBV5-5 and TRBJ2-1, with D perhaps given as TRBD1 or TRBD2 (5 bases each). Trimming took 0 bases from V and 8 from J, leaving 15 bases between them. This CDR3 spans 15 amino acids. Germline V lookup: CDR1 SGHKS, CDR2 YYEKEE (reference sequence). CDR3: CASSLDGRVDYEQFF. CDR3 sequence (DNA): TGTGCCAGCAGCTTGGACGGCAGGGTGGACTATGAGCAGTTCTTC. Full variable domain (remainder filled in from reference TRBV5-5 and TRBJ2-1): DAGVTQSPTHLIKTRGQQVTLRCSPISGHKSVSWYQQVLGQGPQFIFQYYEKEERGRGNFPDRFSARQFPNYSSELNVNALLLGDSALYLCASSLDGRVDYEQFFGPGTRLTVL.

This clonotype was detected a few times. The chain recombines TRBV5-1 with TRBJ2-5, with a weak D call TRBD1 (5 bases). This CDR3 contains 14 residues. Germline V gene lookup returns CDR1 SGHRS and CDR2 YFSETQ. V was shortened by 0 bases and J by 1 base, with 7 bases between the two germline ends. CDR3 amino acids: CASSLEGAQETQYF. The DNA of the CDR3 is TGCGCCAGCAGCTTGGAAGGGGCCCAAGAGACCCAGTACTTC.

In its sample, this clonotype was seen a few times. V and J are TRBV20-1 and TRBJ2-7, with D unresolved. V lost 1 base, J lost 0 bases, and 16 bases lay in between. Germline CDR1 DFQATT, CDR2 SNEGSKA (reference sequence). The CDR3 loop spans 16 amino acids. The CDR3: CSARGSYLSISYEQYF. The CDR3 coding sequence is TGCAGTGCTAGAGGCAGCTACCTCTCCATCTCCTACGAGCAGTACTTC.

This clonotype was seen a few times. The chain couples TRBV28 to TRBJ2-1; D is unresolved. This CDR3 contains 16 residues. The V and J ends lost 5 bases and 0 bases respectively, with 14 bases between them. Germline loops: CDR1 MDHEN, CDR2 SYDVKM. This CDR3 is CASSPPGHLSYNEQFF. For the CDR3, the DNA is TGTGCCAGCAGTCCCCCAGGTCACCTCTCCTACAATGAGCAGTTCTTC.

The chain recombines TRBV9 with TRBJ2-5; 9 nucleotides agree with TRBD2. CDR1 and CDR2 (germline): SGDLS, YYNGEE. The CDR3 is 14 amino acids. Trimming at V came to 0 bases and at J to 6 bases, leaving 3 bases not matched to a gene. CDR3 region: CASSVGLAEKTQYF. The DNA of the CDR3 is TGTGCCAGCAGCGTAGGACTAGCGGAAAAGACCCAGTACTTC.

A few counts support this clonotype. The chain uses TRBV5-1 and TRBJ1-1; D is possibly TRBD1 (6 bases). The germline CDR1 and CDR2 sequences are SGHRS and YFSETQ. V lost 2 bases, J lost 6 bases, and 17 bases lay in between. The CDR3 is 15 residues long. CDR3 residues: CASSLSLGAGAEAFF. The CDR3 DNA sequence: TGCGCCAGCAGCTTAAGTCTTGGGGCAGGGGCTGAAGCTTTCTTT.

This clonotype has just a few counts. The chain uses TRBV29-1 and TRBJ1-5; tentative D call: TRBD1 (5 bases). Germline V lookup: CDR1 SQVTM, CDR2 ANQGSEA. The CDR3 is 14 amino acids. V lost 7 bases and J 0 bases, leaving 13 bases between the germline ends. For the CDR3, the DNA is TGCAGCGCCACCCTGGGGGGTAGCAATCAGCCCCAGCATTTT. Amino acid sequence: CSATLGGSNQPQHF.